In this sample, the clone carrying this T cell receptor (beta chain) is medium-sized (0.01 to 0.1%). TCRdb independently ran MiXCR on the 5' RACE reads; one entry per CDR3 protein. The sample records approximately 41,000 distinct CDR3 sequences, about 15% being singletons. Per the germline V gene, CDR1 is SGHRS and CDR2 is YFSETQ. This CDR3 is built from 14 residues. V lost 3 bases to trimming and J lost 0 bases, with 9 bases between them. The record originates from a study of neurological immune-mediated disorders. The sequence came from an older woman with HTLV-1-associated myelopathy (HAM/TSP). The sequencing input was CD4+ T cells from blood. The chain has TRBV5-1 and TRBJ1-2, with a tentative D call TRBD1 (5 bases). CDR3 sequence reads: CASSSSGSNYGYTF. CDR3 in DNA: TGCGCCAGCAGCTCGTCAGGGTCTAACTATGGCTACACCTTC. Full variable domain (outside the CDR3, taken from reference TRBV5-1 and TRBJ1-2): KAGVTQTPRYLIKTRGQQVTLSCSPISGHRSVSWYQQTPGQGLQFLFEYFSETQRNKGNFPGRFSGRQFSNSRSEMNVSTLELGDSALYLCASSSSGSNYGYTFGSGTRLTVV.